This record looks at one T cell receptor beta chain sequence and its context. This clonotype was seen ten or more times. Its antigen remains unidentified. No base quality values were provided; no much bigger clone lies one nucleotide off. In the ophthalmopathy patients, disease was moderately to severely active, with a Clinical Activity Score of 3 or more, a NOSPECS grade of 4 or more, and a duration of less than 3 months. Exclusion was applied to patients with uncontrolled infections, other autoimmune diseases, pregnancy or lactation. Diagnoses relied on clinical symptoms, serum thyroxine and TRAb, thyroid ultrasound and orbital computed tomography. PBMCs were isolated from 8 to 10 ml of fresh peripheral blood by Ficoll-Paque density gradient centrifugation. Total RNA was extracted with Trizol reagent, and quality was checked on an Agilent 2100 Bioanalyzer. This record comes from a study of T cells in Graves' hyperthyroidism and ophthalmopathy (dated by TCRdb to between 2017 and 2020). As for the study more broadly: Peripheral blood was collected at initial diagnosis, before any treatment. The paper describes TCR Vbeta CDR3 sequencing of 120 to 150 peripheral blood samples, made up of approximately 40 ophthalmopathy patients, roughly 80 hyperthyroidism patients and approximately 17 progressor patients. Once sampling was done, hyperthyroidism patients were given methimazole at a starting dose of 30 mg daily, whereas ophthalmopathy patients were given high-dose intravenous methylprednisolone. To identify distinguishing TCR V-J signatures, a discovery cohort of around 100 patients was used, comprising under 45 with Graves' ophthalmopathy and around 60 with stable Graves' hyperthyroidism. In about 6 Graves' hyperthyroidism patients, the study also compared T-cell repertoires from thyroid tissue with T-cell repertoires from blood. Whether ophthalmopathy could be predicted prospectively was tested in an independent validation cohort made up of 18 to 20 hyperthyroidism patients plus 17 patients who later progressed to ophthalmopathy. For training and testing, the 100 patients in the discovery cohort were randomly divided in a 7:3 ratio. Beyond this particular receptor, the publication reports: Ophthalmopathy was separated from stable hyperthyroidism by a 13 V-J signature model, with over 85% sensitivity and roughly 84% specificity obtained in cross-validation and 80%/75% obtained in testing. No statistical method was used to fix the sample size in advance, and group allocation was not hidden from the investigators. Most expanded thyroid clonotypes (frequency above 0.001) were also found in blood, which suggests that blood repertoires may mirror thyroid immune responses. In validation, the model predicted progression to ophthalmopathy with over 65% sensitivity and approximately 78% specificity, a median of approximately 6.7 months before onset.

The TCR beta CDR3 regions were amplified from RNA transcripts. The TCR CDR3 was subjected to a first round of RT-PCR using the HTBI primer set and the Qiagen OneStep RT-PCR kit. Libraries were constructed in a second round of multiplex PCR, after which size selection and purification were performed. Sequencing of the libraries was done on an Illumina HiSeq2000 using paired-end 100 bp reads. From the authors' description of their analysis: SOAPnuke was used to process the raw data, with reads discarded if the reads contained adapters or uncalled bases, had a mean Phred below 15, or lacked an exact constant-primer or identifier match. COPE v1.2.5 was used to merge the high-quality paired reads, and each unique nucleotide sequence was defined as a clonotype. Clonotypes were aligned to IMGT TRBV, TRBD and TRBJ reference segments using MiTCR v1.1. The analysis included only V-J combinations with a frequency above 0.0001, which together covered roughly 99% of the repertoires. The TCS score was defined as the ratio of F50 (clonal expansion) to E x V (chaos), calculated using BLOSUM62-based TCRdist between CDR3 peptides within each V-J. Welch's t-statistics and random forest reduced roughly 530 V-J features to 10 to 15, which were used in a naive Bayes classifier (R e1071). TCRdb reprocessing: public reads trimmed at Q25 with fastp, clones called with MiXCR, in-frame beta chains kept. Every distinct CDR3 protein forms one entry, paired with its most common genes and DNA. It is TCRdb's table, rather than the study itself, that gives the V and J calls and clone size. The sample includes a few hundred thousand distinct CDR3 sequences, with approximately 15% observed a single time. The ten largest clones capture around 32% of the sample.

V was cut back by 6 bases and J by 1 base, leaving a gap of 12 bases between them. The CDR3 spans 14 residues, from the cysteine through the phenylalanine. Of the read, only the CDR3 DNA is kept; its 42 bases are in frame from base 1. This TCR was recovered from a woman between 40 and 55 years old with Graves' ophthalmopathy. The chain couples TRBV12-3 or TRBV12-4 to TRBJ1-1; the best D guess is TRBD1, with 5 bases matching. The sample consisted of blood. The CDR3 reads CASSQRGTNTEAFF. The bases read TGTGCCAGCAGCCAACGAGGGACGAACACTGAAGCTTTCTTT.